This is a list of T cell receptor beta chains from one sample in a study of blood T cell repertoires in COVID-19. TCRdb's copy holds only in-frame clones and misses some; the assay was immunoSEQ multiplex PCR. Altogether 150,000 to 200,000 clones are present, about 93% being singletons, with the ten largest covering 0.76%. The sequencing input was peripheral blood. Source of these receptors: a man between 25 and 39 years old with COVID-19, enrolled during active disease. CDR3s include the opening cysteine and the closing phenylalanine or tryptophan.

v_call,cdr3_aa
TRBV6-5,CASSYSRSSSPDTQYF
TRBV29-1,CSVGADRGYGYTF
TRBV20-1,CSASPGLAPDTQYF
TRBV7-9,CASSFPGQRYNEQFF
TRBV7-9,CASSLVRSNPNEKLFF
TRBV6-6,CASSYPERGNTGELFF
TRBV29-1,CSVEGQQETQYF
TRBV5-1,CASSFSPGQGIGSYNSPLHF
TRBV6-5,CASIDRGLTGELFF
TRBV7-3,CASSLKGANSPLHF
TRBV15,CATSSRRGGNEKLFF
TRBV4-1,CASSQADRFSEETQYF
TRBV7-2,CASSLDRYSYEQYF
TRBV5-1,CASSLVRGSPLHF
TRBV15,CATSRELSSGELFF
TRBV6-1,CASSESRAQETQYF
TRBV27,CASSPGTGSYNEQFF
TRBV30,CAWGQSGTEAFF
TRBV9,CASNPGQGIYGYTF
TRBV30,CAWSGGGETQYF
TRBV2,CASSEIGAGKETQYF
TRBV11-2,CASSSHLDRAGNTIYF
TRBV6-5,CASSYSGVQGETQYF
TRBV7-6,CASSLELSTDTQYF
TRBV30,CAWRGLEGTGELFF
TRBV2,CASSGSTTNEKLFF
TRBV5-4,CASSLEGPSTDTQYF
TRBV19,CASQTGVYGYTF
TRBV12-3/TRBV12-4,CASSLAEVSEQYF
TRBV5-1,CASSQDMGGWLRHRSYNEQFF
TRBV15,CATSRVRGEGETQYF
TRBV28,CASSSSGEPSSYNEQFF
TRBV3-1/TRBV3-2,CASSTGVQESYNEQFF
TRBV3-1/TRBV3-2,CASSHRTSGTYEQYF
TRBV28,CASSLGTGGASPLHF
TRBV3-1/TRBV3-2,CASSQDYYEQYF
TRBV13,CASSLNVGQGDGYTF
TRBV19,CASSVQGGAPQHF
TRBV6-6,CASRREDVNYGYTF
TRBV7-2,CASSSQGSTEAFF
TRBV5-1,CASSGGQTSNTIYF
TRBV19,CASTAGGHTEAFF
TRBV7-2,CASSQTGTDYGYTF
TRBV14,CASSQAGRTDTQYF
TRBV3-1/TRBV3-2,CASRLQGAEGYTF
TRBV6-5,CASSPGGVSNSPLHF
TRBV12-3/TRBV12-4,CASSDPTGEGAFF
TRBV10-3,CAISESTGVSGNTIYF
TRBV9,CASSPETEMNTEAFF
TRBV7-3,CASSLIGGSYEQYF
TRBV5-1,CASSLGSANVREKLFF
TRBV27,CASSLRDLGAGYTF
TRBV4-2,CASSQEANQPQHF
TRBV19,CASSIPGFYYGYTF
TRBV3-1/TRBV3-2,CASSQVSGVGPQHF